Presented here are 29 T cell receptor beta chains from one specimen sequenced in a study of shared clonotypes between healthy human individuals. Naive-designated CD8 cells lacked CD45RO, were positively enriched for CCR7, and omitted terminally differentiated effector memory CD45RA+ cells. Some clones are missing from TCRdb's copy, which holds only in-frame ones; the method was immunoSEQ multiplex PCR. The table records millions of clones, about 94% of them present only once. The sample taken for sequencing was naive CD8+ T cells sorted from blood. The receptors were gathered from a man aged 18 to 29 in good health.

For the CDR3, the DNA is TGTGCCAGCAGCGAAGGTACGGCCTCCCCGCCCGATACGCAGTATTTT. Its protein is CASSEGTASPPDTQYF. The V gene is TRBV5-6, the J gene TRBJ2-3; D is uncertain. Trimming removed 4 bases at V and 6 bases at J, with 21 bases between. Germline V gene data show CDR1 as SGHDT and CDR2 as YYEEEE. The CDR3 spans 16 residues.

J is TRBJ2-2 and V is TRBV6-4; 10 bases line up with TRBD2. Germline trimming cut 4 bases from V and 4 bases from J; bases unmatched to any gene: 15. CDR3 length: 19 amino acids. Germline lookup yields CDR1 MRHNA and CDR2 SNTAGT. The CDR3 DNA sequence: TGTGCCAGCAGTGGAGGGGCTAGCGGGGGCCGCCTTTGCACCGGGGAGCTGTTTTTT. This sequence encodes CASSGGASGGRLCTGELFF.

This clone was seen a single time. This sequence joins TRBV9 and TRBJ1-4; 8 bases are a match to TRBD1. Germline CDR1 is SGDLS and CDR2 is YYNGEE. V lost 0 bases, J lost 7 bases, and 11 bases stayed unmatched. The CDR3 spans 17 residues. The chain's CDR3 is CASSVGFLDRGTEKLFF. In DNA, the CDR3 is TGTGCCAGCAGCGTAGGGTTCCTCGACAGGGGAACTGAAAAACTGTTTTTT.

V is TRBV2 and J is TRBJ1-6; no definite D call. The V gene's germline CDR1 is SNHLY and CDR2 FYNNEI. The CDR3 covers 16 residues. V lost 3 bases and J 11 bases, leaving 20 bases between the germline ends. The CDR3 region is CASSDRGRSFPPPLHF. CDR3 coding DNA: TGTGCCAGCAGTGACCGAGGTCGGTCATTTCCTCCACCCCTCCACTTT.

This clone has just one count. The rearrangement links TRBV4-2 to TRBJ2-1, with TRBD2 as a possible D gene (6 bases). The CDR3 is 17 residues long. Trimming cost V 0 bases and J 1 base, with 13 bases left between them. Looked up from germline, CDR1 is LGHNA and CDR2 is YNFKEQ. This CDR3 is CASSQDPRGESYNEQFF. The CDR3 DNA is TGTGCCAGCAGCCAAGATCCTCGCGGGGAGTCCTACAATGAGCAGTTCTTC.

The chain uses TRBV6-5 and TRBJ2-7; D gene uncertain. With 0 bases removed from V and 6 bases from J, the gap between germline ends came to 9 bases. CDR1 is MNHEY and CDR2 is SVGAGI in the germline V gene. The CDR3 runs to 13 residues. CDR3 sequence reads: CASSYSPATEQYF. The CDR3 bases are TGTGCCAGCAGTTACTCACCAGCAACCGAGCAGTACTTC.

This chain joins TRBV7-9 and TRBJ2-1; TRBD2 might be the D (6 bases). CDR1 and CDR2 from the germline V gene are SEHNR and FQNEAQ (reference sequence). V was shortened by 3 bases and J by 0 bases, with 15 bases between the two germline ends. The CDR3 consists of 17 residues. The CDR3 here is CASSFDVGGGSYNEQFF. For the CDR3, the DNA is TGTGCCAGCAGCTTCGACGTGGGAGGAGGCTCCTACAATGAGCAGTTCTTC.

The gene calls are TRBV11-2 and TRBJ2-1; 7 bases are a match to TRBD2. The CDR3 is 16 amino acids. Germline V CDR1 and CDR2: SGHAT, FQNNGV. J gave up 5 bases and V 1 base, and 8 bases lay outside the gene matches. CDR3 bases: TGTGCCAGCAGCTTAGGAGTCGGGCGGGGGAACAATGAGCAGTTCTTC. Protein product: CASSLGVGRGNNEQFF.

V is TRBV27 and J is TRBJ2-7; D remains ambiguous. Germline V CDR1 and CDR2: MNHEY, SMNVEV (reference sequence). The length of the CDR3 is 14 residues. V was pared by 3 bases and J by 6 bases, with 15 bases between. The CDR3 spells CASSFTGRASEQYF. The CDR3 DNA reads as TGTGCCAGCAGTTTTACGGGCCGAGCATCCGAGCAGTACTTC.

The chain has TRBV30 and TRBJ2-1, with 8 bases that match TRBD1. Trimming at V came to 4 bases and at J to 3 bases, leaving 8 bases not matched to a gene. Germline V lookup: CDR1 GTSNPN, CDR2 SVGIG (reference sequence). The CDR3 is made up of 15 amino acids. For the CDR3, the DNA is TGTGCCTGGAACGACAGGGGAGAGTTCTACAATGAGCAGTTCTTC. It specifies CAWNDRGEFYNEQFF.

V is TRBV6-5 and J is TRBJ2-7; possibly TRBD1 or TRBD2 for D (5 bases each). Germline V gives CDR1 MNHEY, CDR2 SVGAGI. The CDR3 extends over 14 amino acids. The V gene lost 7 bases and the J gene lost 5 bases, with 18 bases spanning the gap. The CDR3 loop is CASTGTVVGDEQYF. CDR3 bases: TGTGCCAGCACAGGGACGGTGGTTGGCGACGAGCAGTACTTC.

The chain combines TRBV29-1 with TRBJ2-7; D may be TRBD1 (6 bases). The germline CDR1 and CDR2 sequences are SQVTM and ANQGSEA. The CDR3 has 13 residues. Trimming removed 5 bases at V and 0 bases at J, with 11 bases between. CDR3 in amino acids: CSVRTAISYEQYF. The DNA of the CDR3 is TGCAGCGTTCGGACAGCTATCTCCTACGAGCAGTACTTC.

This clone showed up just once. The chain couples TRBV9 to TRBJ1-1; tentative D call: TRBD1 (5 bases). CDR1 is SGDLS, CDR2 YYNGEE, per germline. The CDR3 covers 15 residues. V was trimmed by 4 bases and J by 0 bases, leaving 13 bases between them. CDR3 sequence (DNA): TGTGCCAGCAGCTCTTCCGGGACGGTGAACACTGAAGCTTTCTTT. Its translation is CASSSSGTVNTEAFF.

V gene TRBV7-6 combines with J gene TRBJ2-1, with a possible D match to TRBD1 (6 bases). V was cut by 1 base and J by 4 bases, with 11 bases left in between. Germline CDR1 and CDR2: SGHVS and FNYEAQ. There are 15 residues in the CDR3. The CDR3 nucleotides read TGTGCCAGCAGCTTAGGGACAGCGGCGTACAATGAGCAGTTCTTC. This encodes CASSLGTAAYNEQFF.

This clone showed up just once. The DNA of the CDR3 is TGTGCCAGTAGTAGCTTCCGACAGGGCTCCTACGAGCAGTACTTC. Its protein product is CASSSFRQGSYEQYF. V is TRBV19 and J is TRBJ2-7, with TRBD1 matching over 7 bases. CDR3 size: 15 residues. The trim removed 4 bases at V and 0 bases at J, leaving 6 bases unmatched. From germline, CDR1 is LNHDA and CDR2 SQIVND (reference sequence).

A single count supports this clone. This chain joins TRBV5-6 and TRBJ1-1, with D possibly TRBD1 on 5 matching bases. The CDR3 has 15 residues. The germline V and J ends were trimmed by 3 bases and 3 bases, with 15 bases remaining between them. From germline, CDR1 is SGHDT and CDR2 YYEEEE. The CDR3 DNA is TGTGCCAGCAGCTCCGGCAGGGAGGCAGACACTGAAGCTTTCTTT. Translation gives CASSSGREADTEAFF.

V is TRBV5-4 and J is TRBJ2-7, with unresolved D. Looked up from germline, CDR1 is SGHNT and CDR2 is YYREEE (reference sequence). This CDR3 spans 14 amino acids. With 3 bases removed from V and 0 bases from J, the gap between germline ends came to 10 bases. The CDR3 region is CASSSPTVSYEQYF. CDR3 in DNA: TGTGCCAGCAGCTCCCCGACGGTCTCCTACGAGCAGTACTTC.

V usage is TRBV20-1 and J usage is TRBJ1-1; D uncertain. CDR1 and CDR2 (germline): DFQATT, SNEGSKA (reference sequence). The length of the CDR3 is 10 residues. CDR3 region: CRAANTEAFF. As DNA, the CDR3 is TGCAGAGCAGCGAACACTGAAGCTTTCTTT.

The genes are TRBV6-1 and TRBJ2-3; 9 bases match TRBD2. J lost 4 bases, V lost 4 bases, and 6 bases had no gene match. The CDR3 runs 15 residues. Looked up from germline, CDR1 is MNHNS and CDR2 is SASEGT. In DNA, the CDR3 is TGTGCCAGCAGTGCAGATAGCGGGGGTTCAGATACGCAGTATTTT. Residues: CASSADSGGSDTQYF.

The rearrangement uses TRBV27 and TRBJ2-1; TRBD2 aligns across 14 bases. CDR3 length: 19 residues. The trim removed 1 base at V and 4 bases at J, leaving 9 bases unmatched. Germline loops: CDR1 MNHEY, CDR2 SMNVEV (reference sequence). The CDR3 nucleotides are TGTGCCAGCAGTTTATTCGAGGGACTAGCGGGAGATCGGTACAATGAGCAGTTCTTC. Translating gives CASSLFEGLAGDRYNEQFF.

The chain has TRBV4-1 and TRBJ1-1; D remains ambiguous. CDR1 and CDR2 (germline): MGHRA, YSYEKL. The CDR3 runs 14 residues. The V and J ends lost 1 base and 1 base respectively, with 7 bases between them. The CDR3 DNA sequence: TGCGCCAGCAGCCAAGCGGACCCGAACACTGAAGCTTTCTTT. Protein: CASSQADPNTEAFF.

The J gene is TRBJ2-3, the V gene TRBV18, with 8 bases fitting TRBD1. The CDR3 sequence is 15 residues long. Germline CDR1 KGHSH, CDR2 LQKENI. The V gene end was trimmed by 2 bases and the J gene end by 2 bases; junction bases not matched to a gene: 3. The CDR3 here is CASSPTGGTTDTQYF. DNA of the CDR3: TGTGCCAGCTCACCAACAGGGGGAACCACAGATACGCAGTATTTT. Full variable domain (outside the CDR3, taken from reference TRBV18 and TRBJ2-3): NAGVMQNPRHLVRRRGQEARLRCSPMKGHSHVYWYRQLPEEGLKFMVYLQKENIIDESGMPKERFSAEFPKEGPSILRIQQVVRGDSAAYFCASSPTGGTTDTQYFGPGTRLTVL.

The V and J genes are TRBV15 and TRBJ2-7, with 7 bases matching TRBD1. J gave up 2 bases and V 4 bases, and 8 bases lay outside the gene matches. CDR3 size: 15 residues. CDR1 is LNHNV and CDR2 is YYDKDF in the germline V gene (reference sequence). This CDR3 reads CATSNRQGSTYEQYF. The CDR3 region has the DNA TGTGCCACCAGCAATAGACAGGGTAGTACCTACGAGCAGTACTTC.

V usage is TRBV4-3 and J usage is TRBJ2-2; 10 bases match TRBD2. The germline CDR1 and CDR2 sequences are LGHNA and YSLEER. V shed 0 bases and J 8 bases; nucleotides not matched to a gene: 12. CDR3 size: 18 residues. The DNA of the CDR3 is TGCGCCAGCAGCCAAGATCGGGGACTAGCGACGAGCGGGGGGGAGCTGTTTTTT. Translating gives CASSQDRGLATSGGELFF.

The chain's CDR3 is CAWNGGSDTDTQYF. CDR3 bases: TGTGCCTGGAATGGCGGGAGCGACACAGATACGCAGTATTTT. This chain links TRBV30 with TRBJ2-3; 7 bases agree with TRBD2. Germline V lookup: CDR1 GTSNPN, CDR2 SVGIG (reference sequence). Trimming at V came to 4 bases and at J to 2 bases, leaving 6 bases not matched to a gene. The CDR3 spans 14 residues.

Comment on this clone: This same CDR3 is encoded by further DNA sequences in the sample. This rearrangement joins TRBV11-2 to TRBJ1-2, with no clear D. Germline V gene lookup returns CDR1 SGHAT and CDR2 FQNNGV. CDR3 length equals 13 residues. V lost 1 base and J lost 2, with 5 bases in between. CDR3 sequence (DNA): TGTGCCAGCAGCTTAGGGGCGAACTATGGCTACACCTTC. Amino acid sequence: CASSLGANYGYTF. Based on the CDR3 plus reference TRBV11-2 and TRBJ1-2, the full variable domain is EAGVAQSPRYKIIEKRQSVAFWCNPISGHATLYWYQQILGQGPKLLIQFQNNGVVDDSQLPKDRFSAERLKGVDSTLKIQPAKLEDSAVYLCASSLGANYGYTFGSGTRLTVV.

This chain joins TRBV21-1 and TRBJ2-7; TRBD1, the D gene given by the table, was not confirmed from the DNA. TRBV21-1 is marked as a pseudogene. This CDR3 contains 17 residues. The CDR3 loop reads CASSKERWDRGIYEQYF. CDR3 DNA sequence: TGTGCCAGCAGCAAAGAACGATGGGACAGGGGGATCTACGAGCAGTACTTC.

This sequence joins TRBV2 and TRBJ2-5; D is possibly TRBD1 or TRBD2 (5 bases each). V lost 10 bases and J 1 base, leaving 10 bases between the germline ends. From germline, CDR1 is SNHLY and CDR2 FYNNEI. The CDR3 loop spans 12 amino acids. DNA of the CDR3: TGTGCCACAATGGGACCCCAAGAGACCCAGTACTTC. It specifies CATMGPQETQYF.

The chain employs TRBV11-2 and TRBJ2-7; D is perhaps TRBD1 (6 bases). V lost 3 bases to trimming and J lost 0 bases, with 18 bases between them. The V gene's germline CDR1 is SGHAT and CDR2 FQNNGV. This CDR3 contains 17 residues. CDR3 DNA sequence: TGTGCCAGCAGCTTCCCGACGAGAGGGGGTAGCTCCTACGAGCAGTACTTC. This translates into CASSFPTRGGSSYEQYF.